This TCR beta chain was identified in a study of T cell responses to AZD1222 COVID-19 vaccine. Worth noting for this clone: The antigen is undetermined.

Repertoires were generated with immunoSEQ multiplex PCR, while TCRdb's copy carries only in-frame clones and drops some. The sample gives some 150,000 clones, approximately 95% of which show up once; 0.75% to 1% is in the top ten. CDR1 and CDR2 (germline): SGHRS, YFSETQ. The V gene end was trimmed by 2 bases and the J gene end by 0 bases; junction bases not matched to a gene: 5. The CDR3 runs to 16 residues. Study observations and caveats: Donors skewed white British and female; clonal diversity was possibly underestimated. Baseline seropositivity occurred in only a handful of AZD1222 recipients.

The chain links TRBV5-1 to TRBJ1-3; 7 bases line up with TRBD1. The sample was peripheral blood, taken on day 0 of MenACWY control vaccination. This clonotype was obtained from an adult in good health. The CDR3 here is CASSFTGTDSGNTIYF. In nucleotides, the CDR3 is TGCGCCAGCAGCTTTACCGGGACAGACTCTGGAAACACCATATATTTT.